This TCR beta chain was retrieved from a study of Graves' ophthalmopathy and Graves' hyperthyroidism. Study results and caveats: In blood appeared most of the expanded thyroid clonotypes whose frequency exceeded 0.001.

In the case of this clonotype: The antigen is unknown.

V lost 5 bases to trimming and J lost 6 bases, with 22 bases between them. CDR3 size: 16 residues. Germline loops: CDR1 ENHRY, CDR2 SYGVKD. Each donor who had ophthalmopathy showed moderate-to-severe activity, a CAS of ≥3, a NOSPECS of ≥4, and a duration under 3 months. RNA transcripts provided the template for amplifying TCR beta CDR3 regions. The workflow started with a first-round RT-PCR run with HTBI primers and then moved on to a second-round multiplex PCR. TCRdb independently ran MiXCR on the multiplex PCR reads; one entry per CDR3 protein. This sample has some 250,000 distinct CDR3 sequences, with around 50% found just once.

The genes are TRBV10-3 and TRBJ1-2; D is perhaps TRBD1 (5 bases). This TCR was recovered from an adult man with Graves' ophthalmopathy. Sequencing input: peripheral blood. This CDR3 is CAISSPQAWRGDGYTF. In DNA form, the CDR3 reads TGTGCCATCAGTAGCCCACAAGCATGGAGGGGCGATGGCTACACCTTC.